This TCR beta chain derives from a study of early T cells in non-severe SARS-CoV-2 infection (dated by TCRdb to the early 2020s). Some background on the complete study: TCR sequencing used bulk RNA from unsorted whole blood, so alpha and beta chains could not be paired.

To prepare the library, 5' RACE was applied. Reads for this sample came from a NextSeq 500. The TCR library protocol attached unique molecular identifiers to individual cDNA molecules to correct for sequencing error and PCR bias. Both TCR alpha and beta chains were sequenced, and tight co-correlation was observed between alpha and beta sequence abundances in each sample. Concerning the study's data processing: Decombinator V4 was used to perform V gene, J gene and CDR3 annotation of TCR sequences. Expanded TCRs were defined as changing significantly between any two time points under a Poisson model with p below 0.0001. Abundances of TCRs were expressed as counts per million after normalisation to the total number of TCRs sequenced in each sample. MAIT TCRs were defined by TRAV1-2 paired with TRAJ12, TRAJ20 or TRAJ33, and iNKT TCRs by TRAV10 paired with TRAJ18. VDJdb, accessed 1 November 2021, was searched for CMV, EBV and SARS-CoV-2 annotated TCRs, with TCRs annotated for multiple antigens excluded. TCRdb reanalyzed the raw reads on its own, using fastp at Q25 for trimming and MiXCR for clone calling, and kept in-frame beta chains. Each entry is one CDR3 protein sequence, shown with its most common DNA and genes. These V and J calls are TCRdb output, not the study's own analysis. The sample table shows tens of thousands of distinct CDR3 sequences, and 9.3% are seen once. Around 21% of the sample is in the top ten clones.

Study-level results and caveats: VDJdb matching was skewed toward anti-spike CD8 responses, so virus-specific expansions were likely underestimated and private and CD4 specificities were missed.

Of note for this clonotype: There is no known antigen for this receptor. It has no much larger one-base neighbor in the sample; base qualities were not kept.

Relative to germline, V is 2 bases shorter and J is 6 bases shorter, with 14 bases between their ends. CDR1 and CDR2 are drawn from the germline V gene: KGHSH, LQKENI. The CDR3 runs 15 amino acids, cysteine and phenylalanine included. The DNA shown is the 45-base CDR3, in frame from base 1. Set within a cohort of healthcare workers in London, UK, this nested case-control study involved weekly PCR testing of nasopharyngeal swabs along with blood sampling. Healthcare workers were enrolled in the week of the UK lockdown, from 23 to 31 March 2020, and were followed every week for up to roughly 15 weeks.

The chain links TRBV18 with TRBJ1-3; the D gene identity is not certain. Sequenced sample: whole blood. This TCR was recovered from an adult who was a healthcare worker with PCR-confirmed SARS-CoV-2 infection or an uninfected control (not recorded which). The CDR3 loop reads CASSPDRYAENTIYF. The DNA sequence is given as TGTGCCAGCTCACCAGACCGTTACGCTGAAAACACCATATATTTT.